This T cell receptor beta chain stems from a study of blood T cell repertoires in COVID-19. Background on the study: Specimens from acute and convalescent COVID-19 originated in the United States, Italy and Spain. The analysed material was cDNA or gDNA that came from T cells, B-cell-depleted T cells, or PBMCs.

In the authors' methods: Reference gene primer amplification gave estimated nucleated cell counts. The assay was immunoSEQ multiplex PCR, and TCRdb's table has in-frame clones only and misses some. D and trimming come from the DNA, and the V and J calls and clone size come from that table. The sample has some 150,000 clones, 85% to 90% seen once; the top ten hold roughly two fifths. The CDR3 is 17 residues long. V lost 0 bases and J lost 3, with 12 bases in between. Looked up from germline, CDR1 is LGHNA and CDR2 is YSLEER. This chain uses TRBV4-3 with TRBJ2-6; possibly TRBD1 for D (6 bases). The sample consisted of peripheral blood. The sequence derives from a man aged 50 to 60 who had recovered from COVID-19. The CDR3 DNA reads as TGCGCCAGCAGCCAAGATCTTCAGGGGCATGGGGCCAACGTCCTGACTTTC. It encodes CASSQDLQGHGANVLTF.